These 13 T cell receptor beta chains originate from one sample sequenced in a study of blood T cell repertoires in COVID-19. This table comes from immunoSEQ multiplex PCR, and its TCRdb copy is limited to in-frame clones, with some not included. The sample lists roughly 70,000 clones, roughly 90% occurring once. The material sequenced was peripheral blood. Receptor source: a middle-aged man with acute or convalescent COVID-19.

V and J are TRBV5-1 and TRBJ1-1, with D unclear. Germline values: CDR1 SGHRS, CDR2 YFSETQ. This CDR3 is built from 15 residues. V was shortened by 4 bases and J by 5 bases, with 18 bases between the two germline ends. CDR3 coding DNA: TGCGCCAGCAGCCTTCTTGGGCCCCTGGGTACTGAAGCTTTCTTT. This codes for CASSLLGPLGTEAFF.

The chain has TRBV6-2 or TRBV6-3 and TRBJ1-5; D is ambiguous. The V gene's germline CDR1 is MNHEY and CDR2 SVGEGT. The CDR3 sequence is 14 residues long. V lost 0 bases and J lost 6, with 9 bases in between. CDR3 region: CASSYSSGFQPQHF. CDR3 nucleotide sequence: TGTGCCAGCAGTTACTCGTCGGGGTTTCAGCCCCAGCATTTT.

This clone has a handful of counts. This chain links TRBV5-4 with TRBJ2-1; D uncertain. The CDR3 covers 13 residues. The V gene's germline CDR1 is SGHNT and CDR2 YYREEE (reference sequence). V shed 1 base and J shed 10 bases, with 12 bases lying between them. As DNA, the CDR3 is TGTGCCAGCAGCTTGTTCCCCCGGAGCGAGCAGTTCTTC. As protein: CASSLFPRSEQFF. The variable domain in full, with the rest retrieved from reference TRBV5-4 and TRBJ2-1, is ETGVTQSPTHLIKTRGQQVTLRCSSQSGHNTVSWYQQALGQGPQFIFQYYREEENGRGNFPPRFSGLQFPNYSSELNVNALELDDSALYLCASSLFPRSEQFFGPGTRLTVL.

The chain is built from TRBV7-6 and TRBJ1-1; D might be TRBD1 (6 bases). The CDR3 is 14 residues long. Trimming left V 1 base short and J 5 bases short, with 11 bases between. Germline assignment: CDR1 SGHVS and CDR2 FNYEAQ. The CDR3 spells CASSLGQDRTEAFF. CDR3 coding DNA: TGTGCCAGCAGCTTAGGACAGGATCGAACTGAAGCTTTCTTT.

The chain employs TRBV7-6 and TRBJ1-4; D unclear. Germline values: CDR1 SGHVS, CDR2 FNYEAQ. Trimming left V 6 bases short and J 1 base short, with 6 bases between. The CDR3 length is 13 residues. As DNA, the CDR3 is TGTGCCAGCAGTGTCGTAACTAATGAAAAACTGTTTTTT. Amino acids: CASSVVTNEKLFF.

This clone was seen just once. The chain carries TRBV7-8 and TRBJ2-2; tentatively, D is TRBD1 (6 bases). In germline, CDR1 is SGHVS, CDR2 FQNEAQ. This CDR3 contains 16 residues. Trimming left V 4 bases short and J 4 bases short, with 16 bases between. The CDR3 sequence is CASSYPGTHATGELFF. The CDR3 DNA sequence: TGTGCCAGCAGCTATCCCGGGACACACGCCACCGGGGAGCTGTTTTTT.

V and J are TRBV7-9 and TRBJ2-7; D might be TRBD1 (5 bases). Germline loops: CDR1 SEHNR, CDR2 FQNEAQ (reference sequence). Trimming removed 2 bases from V and 0 bases from J, with 8 bases in between. This CDR3 has 14 residues. The CDR3 DNA reads as TGTGCCAGCAGCTTACAGGGCAGCTCCTACGAGCAGTACTTC. Amino acids: CASSLQGSSYEQYF.

CDR3 sequence reads: CASSSNVAGNEQFF. The CDR3 region has the DNA TGTGCCAGCAGCTCAAACGTAGCCGGCAATGAGCAGTTCTTC. The chain employs TRBV11-1 and TRBJ2-1; unclear D gene. V lost 4 bases to trimming and J lost 6 bases, with 13 bases between them. Per the germline V gene, CDR1 is SGHAT and CDR2 is FQDESV (reference sequence). This CDR3 is built from 14 residues.

The chain uses TRBV10-2 and TRBJ2-7; D may be TRBD2 (6 bases). Germline V gene sequence: CDR1 WSHSY, CDR2 SAAADI. The V and J ends lost 4 bases and 3 bases respectively, with 16 bases between them. This CDR3 region has 15 residues. In DNA form, the CDR3 reads TGCGCCAGCAGTGGCCGTCTGGCGGGAAGCTACGAGCAGTACTTC. It translates to CASSGRLAGSYEQYF.

The chain carries TRBV9 and TRBJ1-2, with TRBD1 identical over 8 bases. V shed 3 bases, J shed 4 bases, and the junction held 8 bases outside the gene matches. The CDR3 covers 15 residues. Germline V gene lookup returns CDR1 SGDLS and CDR2 YYNGEE. The CDR3 is CASSAEWTGSYGYTF. In DNA, the CDR3 is TGTGCCAGCAGCGCTGAATGGACAGGGAGCTATGGCTACACCTTC.

CDR3 nucleotides: TGTGCCAGCACAACAGGGTCCTATGGCTACACCTTC. It encodes CASTTGSYGYTF. The J gene is TRBJ1-2, the V gene TRBV2; possible D gene TRBD1, 6 bases. Trimming removed 7 bases from V and 4 bases from J, with 10 bases in between. This CDR3 has 12 residues. Germline assignment: CDR1 SNHLY and CDR2 FYNNEI. The complete variable domain, with remaining parts taken from reference TRBV2 and TRBJ1-2, reads EPEVTQTPSHQVTQMGQEVILRCVPISNHLYFYWYRQILGQKVEFLVSFYNNEISEKSEIFDDQFSVERPDGSNFTLKIRSTKLEDSAMYFCASTTGSYGYTFGSGTRLTVV.

The chain is built from TRBV18 and TRBJ2-7; 13 bases line up with TRBD2. There are 14 residues in the CDR3. Germline V lookup: CDR1 KGHSH, CDR2 LQKENI. V was pared by 5 bases and J by 7 bases, with 5 bases of the junction left unmatched. The DNA for the CDR3 is TGTGCCAGCTCAACTAGCGGGAGGGCTGAGGAGCAGTACTTC. Protein: CASSTSGRAEEQYF.

This clone has more than one count but fewer than ten. Distinct nucleotide sequences in the sample also encode this CDR3. This rearrangement joins TRBV5-1 to TRBJ2-5, with D perhaps TRBD2 (6 bases). CDR1 is SGHRS, CDR2 YFSETQ, per germline. Trimming took off 1 base at V and 4 bases at J, with 8 bases between the two ends. The CDR3 sequence is 13 residues long. CDR3 sequence: CASSLSGSETQYF. In DNA form, the CDR3 reads TGCGCCAGCAGCTTGAGCGGGTCAGAGACCCAGTACTTC.